This passage covers 16 T cell receptor beta chains from one sample sequenced in a study of blood T cell repertoires in COVID-19. Generated by immunoSEQ multiplex PCR, the TCRdb table keeps only in-frame clones and is missing some. Of just over 95,000 clones in the sample, approximately 81% were seen once. Sequences were obtained from peripheral blood. Every receptor here comes from a man aged 55-75 years with acute or convalescent COVID-19.

In nucleotides, the CDR3 is TGTGCCAGCAGTGAATTTCTGACTGTGAGCTACACCTTC. Translation: CASSEFLTVSYTF. The chain links TRBV25-1 to TRBJ1-2; D is unclear. This CDR3 has 13 amino acids. Germline CDR1 reads MGHDK; CDR2 reads SYGVNS. Trimming pared 1 base from V and 9 bases from J, leaving 12 bases between.

A few counts support this clone. This chain connects TRBV5-1 to TRBJ2-3, with D unclear. The CDR3 has 15 amino acids. V lost 1 base and J lost 5, with 14 bases in between. CDR1 and CDR2 from the germline V gene are SGHRS and YFSETQ. CDR3 region: CASSLSMQSLDTQYF. In DNA form, the CDR3 reads TGCGCCAGCAGCTTGAGTATGCAGTCTCTAGATACGCAGTATTTT.

The V call is TRBV6-5, the J call TRBJ2-1, with 7 bases that match TRBD1. The CDR3 totals 12 residues. Germline CDR1 is MNHEY and CDR2 is SVGAGI. V dropped 8 bases and J dropped 7; count of bases not matched to a gene: 5. The CDR3 is CASGTGVNEQFF. The CDR3 DNA is TGTGCCAGCGGAACAGGGGTAAATGAGCAGTTCTTC.

This clone was found a few times. The CDR3 loop is CASSWGTVSGNTIYF. The CDR3 nucleotides are TGCGCCAGCAGCTGGGGGACAGTCTCTGGAAACACCATATATTTT. This sequence joins TRBV5-1 and TRBJ1-3; 7 bases are shared with TRBD1. Germline V gene lookup returns CDR1 SGHRS and CDR2 YFSETQ. CDR3 length: 15 amino acids. Trimming took 3 bases from V and 0 from J; bases not matched to a gene: 3.

The chain carries TRBV27 and TRBJ1-1; 9 bases map to TRBD1. This CDR3 comprises 14 residues. Looked up from germline, CDR1 is MNHEY and CDR2 is SMNVEV (reference sequence). With 6 bases clipped from V and 2 bases from J, the junction kept 4 bases outside the gene matches. The CDR3 nucleotides are TGTGCCAGCAGGACGGGACAGGGAAACACTGAAGCTTTCTTT. Encoded protein: CASRTGQGNTEAFF.

In regard to this clone: Distinct nucleotide sequences in the sample also encode this CDR3. The chain carries TRBV6-2 or TRBV6-3 and TRBJ1-2; 8 bases agree with TRBD1. Germline V CDR1 and CDR2: MNHEY, SVGEGT. The trim removed 0 bases at V and 2 bases at J, leaving 2 bases unmatched. The CDR3 is 15 residues long. The chain's CDR3 is CASSYSDRANYGYTF. Written as DNA, the CDR3 is TGTGCCAGCAGTTACTCGGACAGGGCAAACTATGGCTACACCTTC.

V and J are TRBV18 and TRBJ1-5; no clear D gene. The V gene's germline CDR1 is KGHSH and CDR2 LQKENI. The V end lost 3 bases, the J end lost 8 bases, and 11 bases lay between the germline ends. The CDR3 is 13 residues long. CDR3 amino acids: CASSPQREEPQHF. The DNA of the CDR3 is TGTGCCAGCTCACCCCAGCGCGAGGAGCCCCAGCATTTT.

The chain is built from TRBV18 and TRBJ1-4; D may be TRBD1 (5 bases). Germline CDR1 KGHSH, CDR2 LQKENI. The V end lost 3 bases, the J end lost 7 bases, and 12 bases lay between the germline ends. This CDR3 comprises 14 residues. The CDR3 bases are TGTGCCAGCTCACCGGAGGGGCGGGGTGAAAAACTGTTTTTT. It translates to CASSPEGRGEKLFF.

The CDR3, as DNA: TGTGCCAGCTCACCAATAGCGGGAGGGAATGAGCAGTTCTTC. Its protein product is CASSPIAGGNEQFF. The rearrangement joins TRBV18 to TRBJ2-1, with 11 positions matching TRBD2. The ends lost 2 bases at V and 7 bases at J; junction bases unmatched: 1. This CDR3 spans 14 amino acids. Germline CDR1 reads KGHSH; CDR2 reads LQKENI.

The rearrangement joins TRBV5-1 to TRBJ2-5; 7 bases are a match to TRBD2. V was clipped by 0 bases and J by 4 bases; unmatched bases: 9. The V gene's germline CDR1 is SGHRS and CDR2 YFSETQ. The CDR3 consists of 16 residues. The CDR3 protein is CASSLVGGSSGETQYF. The CDR3 DNA is TGCGCCAGCAGCTTGGTAGGCGGGAGCAGCGGAGAGACCCAGTACTTC.

The gene calls are TRBV2 and TRBJ2-5; weak D call: TRBD1 (5 bases). The V and J ends lost 9 bases and 5 bases respectively, with 13 bases between them. The germline CDR1 and CDR2 sequences are SNHLY and FYNNEI. The CDR3 contains 12 residues. CDR3 in amino acids: CASTEQGETQYF. The CDR3 DNA is TGTGCCAGTACTGAGCAGGGTGAGACCCAGTACTTC.

The chain couples TRBV5-1 to TRBJ1-4; TRBD1 matches at 7 bases. CDR3 length equals 14 residues. V trimming: 2 bases; J trimming: 8 bases; junction bases outside the gene matches: 6. CDR1 SGHRS and CDR2 YFSETQ come from the germline V gene. For the CDR3, the DNA is TGCGCCAGCAGCTTTCAGGGGGGAAGGGAAAAACTGTTTTTT. It codes for CASSFQGGREKLFF.

The chain is built from TRBV5-1 and TRBJ1-4; no firm D call. Looked up from germline, CDR1 is SGHRS and CDR2 is YFSETQ. The CDR3 is made up of 15 amino acids. V lost 4 bases to trimming and J lost 7 bases, with 17 bases between them. The chain's CDR3 is CASSGGRSIPEKLFF. Here the CDR3 DNA reads TGCGCCAGCAGCGGAGGCAGATCGATCCCTGAAAAACTGTTTTTT. The full variable domain, its missing parts supplied by reference TRBV5-1 and TRBJ1-4, is KAGVTQTPRYLIKTRGQQVTLSCSPISGHRSVSWYQQTPGQGLQFLFEYFSETQRNKGNFPGRFSGRQFSNSRSEMNVSTLELGDSALYLCASSGGRSIPEKLFFGSGTQLSVL.

The sample holds a few counts of this clone. The V gene is TRBV30, the J gene TRBJ1-4; D not certain. The V gene's germline CDR1 is GTSNPN and CDR2 SVGIG (reference sequence). The germline V and J ends were trimmed by 4 bases and 4 bases, with 13 bases remaining between them. There are 14 residues in the CDR3. CDR3 residues: CAWKEKGDNEKLFF. CDR3 sequence (DNA): TGTGCCTGGAAAGAAAAGGGAGATAATGAAAAACTGTTTTTT.

The chain combines TRBV27 with TRBJ2-3; D remains unclear. Trimming stripped 3 bases from V and 5 bases from J, with 18 bases between. Germline CDR1 reads MNHEY; CDR2 reads SMNVEV (reference sequence). This CDR3 has 16 amino acids. Here the CDR3 reads CASSFYGATSEDTQYF. CDR3 DNA: TGTGCCAGCAGTTTTTACGGAGCGACCAGTGAAGATACGCAGTATTTT.

The chain links TRBV2 to TRBJ2-1; 11 bases fit TRBD2. The CDR3 extends over 18 amino acids. V shed 2 bases and J 0 bases; nucleotides not matched to a gene: 6. Germline V gives CDR1 SNHLY, CDR2 FYNNEI. This chain's CDR3 is CASSELAGGRSSYNEQFF. CDR3 in DNA: TGTGCCAGCAGTGAACTAGCGGGGGGCCGTAGCTCCTACAATGAGCAGTTCTTC.